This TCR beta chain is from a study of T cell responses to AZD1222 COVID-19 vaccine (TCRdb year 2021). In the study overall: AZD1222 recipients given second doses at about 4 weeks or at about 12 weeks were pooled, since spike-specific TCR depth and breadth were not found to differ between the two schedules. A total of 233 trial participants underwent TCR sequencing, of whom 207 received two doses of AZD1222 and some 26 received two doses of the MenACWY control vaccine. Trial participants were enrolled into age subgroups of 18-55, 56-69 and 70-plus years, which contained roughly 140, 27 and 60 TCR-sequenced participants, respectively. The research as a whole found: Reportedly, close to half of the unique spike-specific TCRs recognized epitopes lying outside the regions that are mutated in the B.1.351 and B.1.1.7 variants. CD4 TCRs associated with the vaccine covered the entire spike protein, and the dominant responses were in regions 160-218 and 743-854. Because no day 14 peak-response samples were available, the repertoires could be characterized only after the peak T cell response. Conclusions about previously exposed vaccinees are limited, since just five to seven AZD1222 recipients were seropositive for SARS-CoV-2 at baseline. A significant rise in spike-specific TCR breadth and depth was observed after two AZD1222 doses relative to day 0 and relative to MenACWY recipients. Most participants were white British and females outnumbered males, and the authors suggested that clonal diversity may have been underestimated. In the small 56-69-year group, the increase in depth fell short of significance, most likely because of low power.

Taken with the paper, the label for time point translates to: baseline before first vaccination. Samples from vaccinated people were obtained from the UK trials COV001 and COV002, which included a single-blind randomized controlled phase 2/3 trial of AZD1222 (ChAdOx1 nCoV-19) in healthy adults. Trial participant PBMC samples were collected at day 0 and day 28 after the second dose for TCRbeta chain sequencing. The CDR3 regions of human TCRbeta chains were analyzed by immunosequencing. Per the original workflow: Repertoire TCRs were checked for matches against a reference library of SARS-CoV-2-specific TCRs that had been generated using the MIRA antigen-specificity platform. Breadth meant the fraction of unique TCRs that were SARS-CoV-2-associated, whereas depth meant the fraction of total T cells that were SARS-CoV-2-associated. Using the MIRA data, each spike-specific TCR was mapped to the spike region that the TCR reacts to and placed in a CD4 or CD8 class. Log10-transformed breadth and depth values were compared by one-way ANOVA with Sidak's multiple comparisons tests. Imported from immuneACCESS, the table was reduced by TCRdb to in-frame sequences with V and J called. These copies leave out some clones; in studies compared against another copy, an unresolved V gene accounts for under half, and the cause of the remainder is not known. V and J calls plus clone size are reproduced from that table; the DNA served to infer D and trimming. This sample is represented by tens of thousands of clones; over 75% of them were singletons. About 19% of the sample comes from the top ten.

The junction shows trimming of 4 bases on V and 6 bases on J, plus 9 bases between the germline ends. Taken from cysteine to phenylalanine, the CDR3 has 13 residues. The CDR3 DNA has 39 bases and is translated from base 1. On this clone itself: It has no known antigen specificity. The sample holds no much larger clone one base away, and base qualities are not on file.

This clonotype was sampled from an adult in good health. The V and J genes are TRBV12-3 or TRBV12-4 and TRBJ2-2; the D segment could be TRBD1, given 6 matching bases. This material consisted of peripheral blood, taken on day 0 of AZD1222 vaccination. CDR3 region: CASSYRVAGELFF. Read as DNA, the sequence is TGTGCCAGCAGTTACAGGGTCGCCGGGGAGCTGTTTTTT.